This entry describes one T cell receptor beta chain. What it binds is unknown. This CDR3 spans 14 amino acids. CDR1 is MGHRA and CDR2 is YSYEKL in the germline V gene. The V and J ends lost 1 base and 4 bases respectively, with 7 bases between them. This entry belongs to a study of immune evolution from preneoplasia to lung adenocarcinoma. H&E slides confirmed each diagnosis, reviewed by two pathologists independently. General study results and limits: Later-stage lesions appeared to have more T cells, more diversity, less clonality. Top clone frequencies peaked in normal lung, apparently declining through invasive adenocarcinoma.

Measured with immunoSEQ multiplex PCR; TCRdb has only the in-frame clones, and not every one. The sample lists roughly 5,400 clones; 81% were seen once. The chain carries TRBV4-1 and TRBJ2-2, with D hard to call. This receptor was obtained from a donor at least 70 years old with lung adenocarcinoma. The source material was FFPE adjacent normal lung tissue. In DNA, the CDR3 is TGCGCCAGCAGCCAAGTGGTGCGCACCGGGGAGCTGTTTTTT. It yields the protein CASSQVVRTGELFF.